The sequence of this TCR beta chain was determined in a study of T cells after yellow fever vaccination. The V gene's germline CDR1 is WNHNN and CDR2 SYGVQD (reference sequence). Between the trimmed V and J ends, which lost 4 bases and 1 base, there was a span of 9 bases. The CDR3 runs to 14 residues. TCRdb passed the 5' RACE reads through MiXCR, listing each CDR3 protein once. The sample lists some 350,000 distinct CDR3 sequences, 8.7% occurring once. This sequence was found in a man younger than 35 who received the YFV17D yellow fever vaccine. The chain combines TRBV10-1 with TRBJ2-3; maybe TRBD2 (6 bases). Sequences were derived from PBMCs, sampled on the day of the first yellow fever vaccination. The CDR3 DNA reads TGCGCCAGCAGTGGGGCTAGCGGCACAGATACGCAGTATTTT. It is translated as CASSGASGTDTQYF.